This T cell receptor (beta chain) was identified in a study of cytomegalovirus exposure and HLA in healthy donors. Primers included in the PCR were 60 Vbeta and 13 Jbeta primers. Method: immunoSEQ multiplex PCR; TCRdb's copy keeps in-frame clones and lacks some. The sample consists of about 140,000 clones, about three quarters of them appearing once. The CDR3 has 12 amino acids. Germline loops: CDR1 MDHEN, CDR2 SYDVKM. Trimming took off 6 bases at V and 6 bases at J, with 12 bases between the two ends. This TCR was sampled from a male donor in good health and CMV-seropositive. The rearrangement joins TRBV28 to TRBJ2-7, with TRBD2 as a possible D gene (5 bases). Input material: PBMCs. CDR3 coding DNA: TGTGCCAGCAGGCCCGAGGGAACCGAGCAGTACTTC. Translating it yields CASRPEGTEQYF. The full variable domain, its missing parts supplied by reference TRBV28 and TRBJ2-7, is DVKVTQSSRYLVKRTGEKVFLECVQDMDHENMFWYRQDPGLGLRLIYFSYDVKMKEKGDIPEGYSVSREKKERFSLILESASTNQTSMYLCASRPEGTEQYFGPGTRLTVT.